Following are 23 T cell receptor beta chains from one sample sequenced in a study of identifying expanded T cells in peripheral blood. The repertoire was sequenced with immunoSEQ multiplex PCR; TCRdb's copy has only in-frame clones and lacks some. The sample carries around 90,000 clones, around 89% recorded once. The sample taken for sequencing was blood. The source is a person aged 18 to 70 in good health.

The genes are TRBV10-2 and TRBJ2-3, with 8 bases aligning to TRBD2. The CDR3 is 16 residues long. Germline lookup yields CDR1 WSHSY and CDR2 SAAADI. V lost 4 bases, J lost 5 bases, and 11 bases stayed unmatched. CDR3 bases: TGCGCCAGCAGTGGCCCCCGGGGGGGCCTTGTAGATACGCAGTATTTT. Translated, it gives CASSGPRGGLVDTQYF.

The chain joins TRBV5-6 to TRBJ1-6; D is unresolved. With 1 base removed from V and 5 bases from J, the gap between germline ends came to 4 bases. The CDR3 covers 13 residues. Germline V gene lookup returns CDR1 SGHDT and CDR2 YYEEEE. The CDR3 DNA is TGTGCCAGCAGCTTGACAAATAATTCACCCCTCCACTTT. Protein: CASSLTNNSPLHF.

This sequence joins TRBV30 and TRBJ2-3, with 10 bases fitting TRBD2. From germline, CDR1 is GTSNPN and CDR2 SVGIG (reference sequence). J was trimmed by 2 bases and V by 0 bases; bases with no gene match: 5. The CDR3 contains 16 residues. CDR3 sequence: CAWSVQRGGVTDTQYF. DNA for the CDR3: TGTGCCTGGAGTGTACAGCGGGGGGGAGTCACAGATACGCAGTATTTT.

With respect to this clone: A junction boundary mismatches the germline segment, possibly from a read error. The gene calls are TRBV6-5 and TRBJ2-3, with D perhaps TRBD1 or TRBD2 (6 bases each). The CDR3 is 15 amino acids. The germline gives CDR1 MNHEY, CDR2 SVGAGI. CDR3 sequence: CASSDSLGGIDTQYF. CDR3 DNA: TGTGCCAGCAGTGACTCACTAGGGGGGATAGATACGCAGTATTTT.

This chain links TRBV6-1 with TRBJ2-6, with D perhaps matching TRBD2 (6 bases). The germline V gene has CDR1 MNHNS and CDR2 SASEGT. Trimming pared 0 bases from V and 4 bases from J, leaving 10 bases between. The CDR3 is 16 residues long. The CDR3 DNA reads TGTGCCAGCAGTGAAGCGCGGGGATCAGGGGCCAACGTCCTGACTTTC. It is translated as CASSEARGSGANVLTF.

The chain combines TRBV5-1 with TRBJ2-7, with 13 bases identical to TRBD2. The CDR3 length is 15 residues. The junction had 4 bases not matched to a gene; V was cut back by 4 bases and J by 3 bases. The germline V gene encodes CDR1 SGHRS and CDR2 YFSETQ. In DNA form, the CDR3 reads TGCGCCAGCAGCACGGGACTAGCGGGGTACTACGAGCAGTACTTC. It translates to CASSTGLAGYYEQYF.

The V and J genes are TRBV6-6 and TRBJ2-7; D is undetermined. With 2 bases removed from V and 0 bases from J, the gap between germline ends came to 8 bases. Germline lookup yields CDR1 MNHNY and CDR2 SVGAGI (reference sequence). The CDR3 consists of 14 residues. The CDR3 DNA is TGTGCCAGCAGTTACGACACCTCCTCCTACGAGCAGTACTTC. It specifies CASSYDTSSYEQYF.

The V gene is TRBV15, the J gene TRBJ1-1; the D gene is possibly TRBD1 (6 bases). The germline V and J ends were trimmed by 0 bases and 0 bases, with 17 bases remaining between them. Germline V lookup: CDR1 LNHNV, CDR2 YYDKDF (reference sequence). The CDR3 extends over 18 amino acids. The CDR3 loop is CATSRDRGPRGMNTEAFF. The CDR3 coding sequence is TGTGCCACCAGCAGAGATCGGGGGCCTAGAGGAATGAACACTGAAGCTTTCTTT.

The chain recombines TRBV5-1 with TRBJ2-7; a possible D gene is TRBD1 (6 bases). Germline CDR1 is SGHRS and CDR2 is YFSETQ. Trimming removed 0 bases from V and 3 bases from J, with 7 bases in between. The CDR3 loop spans 13 amino acids. The CDR3 nucleotides read TGCGCCAGCAGCTTGGACAGGGTCTACGAGCAGTACTTC. It translates to CASSLDRVYEQYF.

This clone has a handful of counts. This chain joins TRBV19 and TRBJ1-4; no firm D call. Trimming shortened V by 6 bases and J by 6 bases, and 14 bases separated the two germline ends. Germline-derived CDR1 and CDR2 are LNHDA and SQIVND (reference sequence). The CDR3 consists of 14 residues. This chain's CDR3 is CASSRGSGHEKLFF. The DNA of the CDR3 is TGTGCCAGTAGCCGCGGGTCTGGGCATGAAAAACTGTTTTTT.

This chain uses TRBV29-1 with TRBJ2-1; D unresolved. V shed 3 bases and J shed 9 bases, with 18 bases lying between them. CDR3 length: 14 amino acids. Per germline, CDR1 SQVTM and CDR2 ANQGSEA. The CDR3 sequence is CSVDSTAQWGEQFF. In DNA form, the CDR3 reads TGCAGCGTTGATTCCACGGCCCAGTGGGGTGAGCAGTTCTTC.

V and J are TRBV5-1 and TRBJ1-1, with 9 bases aligning to TRBD1. This CDR3 is 15 amino acids long. V shed 1 base and J 2 bases; nucleotides not matched to a gene: 3. CDR1 and CDR2 from the germline V gene are SGHRS and YFSETQ. The CDR3 protein is CASSLTGGRNTEAFF. CDR3 coding DNA: TGCGCCAGCAGCTTGACAGGGGGCCGCAACACTGAAGCTTTCTTT. The full variable domain, completed using reference TRBV5-1 and TRBJ1-1, is KAGVTQTPRYLIKTRGQQVTLSCSPISGHRSVSWYQQTPGQGLQFLFEYFSETQRNKGNFPGRFSGRQFSNSRSEMNVSTLELGDSALYLCASSLTGGRNTEAFFGQGTRLTVV.

This clone was seen a single time. The chain has TRBV29-1 and TRBJ2-5, with D unclear. The CDR3 is 13 amino acids. The V end lost 3 bases, the J end lost 0 bases, and 8 bases lay between the germline ends. The germline V gene has CDR1 SQVTM and CDR2 ANQGSEA. The CDR3 protein is CSVEMGDQETQYF. The CDR3 DNA follows: TGCAGCGTTGAGATGGGTGACCAAGAGACCCAGTACTTC.

The V call is TRBV4-1, the J call TRBJ1-1; D not certain. The CDR3 consists of 15 residues. V dropped 3 bases and J dropped 0 bases, with 11 bases sitting between them. Germline loops: CDR1 MGHRA, CDR2 YSYEKL. The CDR3 loop reads CASSHLDGMNTEAFF. CDR3 DNA sequence: TGCGCCAGCAGCCACCTGGACGGAATGAACACTGAAGCTTTCTTT.

The chain employs TRBV28 and TRBJ2-6, with 7 bases lining up with TRBD1. V lost 4 bases, J lost 0 bases, and 9 bases stayed unmatched. Germline CDR1 reads MDHEN; CDR2 reads SYDVKM. The CDR3 has 18 amino acids. CDR3 DNA sequence: TGTGCCAGCAGTTCTTCCGGGACAGTGAACTCTGGGGCCAACGTCCTGACTTTC. It codes for CASSSSGTVNSGANVLTF.

The V and J genes are TRBV5-1 and TRBJ2-2, with a weak D call TRBD1 (5 bases). The V end was cut by 0 bases, the J end by 8 bases, with 11 bases between. In germline, CDR1 is SGHRS, CDR2 YFSETQ. The CDR3 runs 14 residues. The CDR3 DNA sequence: TGCGCCAGCAGCTTGGGACAGCCTGGGGGGGAGCTGTTTTTT. It codes for CASSLGQPGGELFF.

Here the CDR3 reads CASSQGGGSYEQYF. The CDR3 DNA reads as TGTGCCAGCAGCCAAGGGGGCGGTTCCTACGAGCAGTACTTC. V is TRBV4-2 and J is TRBJ2-7, with a weak D call TRBD1 (5 bases). V lost 1 base, J lost 1 base, and 8 bases lay in between. Per the germline V gene, CDR1 is LGHNA and CDR2 is YNFKEQ. The CDR3 extends over 14 amino acids.

Concerning this clone: Other nucleotide sequences in the sample specify the same CDR3. The chain recombines TRBV5-5 with TRBJ2-2; 10 bases match TRBD1. V lost 3 bases to trimming and J lost 4 bases; unmatched junction nucleotides: 0. This CDR3 region has 14 residues. From germline, CDR1 is SGHKS and CDR2 YYEKEE (reference sequence). CDR3 amino acids: CASSWTGGTGELFF. The CDR3 DNA is TGTGCCAGCAGCTGGACAGGGGGCACCGGGGAGCTGTTTTTT.

The V and J genes are TRBV7-9 and TRBJ2-7; 8 bases match TRBD1. Germline CDR1 and CDR2: SEHNR and FQNEAQ (reference sequence). This CDR3 is 15 amino acids long. The junction had 6 bases not matched to a gene; V was cut back by 5 bases and J by 0 bases. This CDR3 is CASSTWTGISYEQYF. CDR3 coding DNA: TGTGCCAGCAGCACCTGGACAGGGATCTCCTACGAGCAGTACTTC. The full variable domain, its missing parts supplied by reference TRBV7-9 and TRBJ2-7, is DTGVSQNPRHKITKRGQNVTFRCDPISEHNRLYWYRQTLGQGPEFLTYFQNEAQLEKSRLLSDRFSAERPKGSFSTLEIQRTEQGDSAMYLCASSTWTGISYEQYFGPGTRLTVT.

The rearrangement links TRBV6-1 to TRBJ2-7; TRBD2 matches 14 bases. V shed 5 bases, J shed 4 bases, and the junction held 13 bases outside the gene matches. Germline loops: CDR1 MNHNS, CDR2 SASEGT. The CDR3 has 18 residues. In DNA form, the CDR3 reads TGTGCCAGCAGTCAAGGACTAGCGGGAGGAACCCGCAGATACGAGCAGTACTTC. It translates to CASSQGLAGGTRRYEQYF.

This chain joins TRBV19 and TRBJ2-3; D unclear. This CDR3 spans 12 amino acids. Germline V CDR1 and CDR2: LNHDA, SQIVND (reference sequence). V was trimmed by 6 bases and J by 6 bases, leaving 10 bases between them. The CDR3 DNA reads TGTGCCAGTAGGAGGTATTCTGATACGCAGTATTTT. It codes for CASRRYSDTQYF.

The V and J genes are TRBV15 and TRBJ2-7; weak D call: TRBD1 (6 bases). V gave up 0 bases and J gave up 3 bases, with 9 bases separating them. The germline CDR1 and CDR2 sequences are LNHNV and YYDKDF (reference sequence). The CDR3 length is 14 residues. The CDR3 here is CATSRDLGGYEQYF. In DNA form, the CDR3 reads TGTGCCACCAGCAGAGATTTAGGGGGCTACGAGCAGTACTTC. The full variable domain, rest sourced from reference TRBV15 and TRBJ2-7, is DAMVIQNPRYQVTQFGKPVTLSCSQTLNHNVMYWYQQKSSQAPKLLFHYYDKDFNNEADTPDNFQSRRPNTSFCFLDIRSPGLGDTAMYLCATSRDLGGYEQYFGPGTRLTVT.

The genes are TRBV6-4 and TRBJ2-2; no firm D call. CDR3 length: 17 amino acids. From germline, CDR1 is MRHNA and CDR2 SNTAGT. The V end lost 0 bases, the J end lost 4 bases, and 15 bases lay between the germline ends. In DNA, the CDR3 is TGTGCCAGCAGTGACTCGGGTGGGGTCGGAGTCACCGGGGAGCTGTTTTTT. Protein: CASSDSGGVGVTGELFF.